The 3 T cell receptor beta chains below were found in one sample sequenced in a study of regulatory T cells in long-lasting Graves disease (dated by TCRdb to the early 2020s). The sample's time point, from its label and the paper: newly diagnosed GD, antithyroid drugs for less than 3 months. For both TCR sequencing and RNA sequencing, RNA was extracted from PBMCs using TRIzol. Libraries were built with multiplex PCR. Sequenced on an Illumina HiSeq 4000. TCR beta libraries were built with iRepertoire HTBI primers and Arm-PCR amplification of CDR3 regions. Using fastp at Q25 and MiXCR, TCRdb reprocessed the public reads and kept productive beta chains. One record per CDR3 amino acid sequence lists the most common genes and DNA. For this sample there are a few hundred thousand distinct CDR3 sequences; 20% to 25% appear just once. More than 11% of the sample comes from the top ten. The sequencing used peripheral blood mononuclear cells (PBMCs), collected at new diagnosis, from a patient treated with antithyroid drugs. Every receptor here comes from a female donor with Graves disease.

This clonotype was detected many times. CDR3 sequence reads: CSASGGMNTEAFF. The CDR3 bases are TGCAGTGCCAGCGGGGGAATGAACACTGAAGCTTTCTTT. The genes are TRBV20-1 and TRBJ1-1; D possibly corresponds to TRBD1 (5 bases). The CDR3 is made up of 13 amino acids. V lost 6 bases, J lost 0 bases, and 11 bases lay in between. CDR1 is DFQATT and CDR2 is SNEGSKA in the germline V gene (reference sequence).

This clonotype has ten or more counts. The gene calls are TRBV3-1 and TRBJ1-1, with D unclear. Trimming removed 0 bases at V and 10 bases at J, with 15 bases between. CDR3 length: 14 amino acids. Germline values: CDR1 LGHDT, CDR2 YNNKEL (reference sequence). Written as DNA, the CDR3 is TGTGCCAGCAGCCAAGATGGAGCTCCTGAAAGAGCTTTCTTT. Its protein is CASSQDGAPERAFF. Using reference TRBV3-1 and TRBJ1-1 for the parts outside the CDR3, the full variable domain is DTAVSQTPKYLVTQMGNDKSIKCEQNLGHDTMYWYKQDSKKFLKIMFSYNNKELIINETVPNRFSPKSPDKAHLNLHINSLELGDSAVYFCASSQDGAPERAFFGQGTRLTVV.

This clonotype was detected only a few times. The V and J genes are TRBV29-1 and TRBJ1-1, with D uncertain. The CDR3 runs to 10 residues. Trimming took 4 bases from V and 8 from J, leaving 8 bases between them. Germline CDR1 reads SQVTM; CDR2 reads ANQGSEA. The CDR3 region is CSVGREEAFF. CDR3 in DNA: TGCAGCGTTGGGAGAGAGGAAGCTTTCTTT.